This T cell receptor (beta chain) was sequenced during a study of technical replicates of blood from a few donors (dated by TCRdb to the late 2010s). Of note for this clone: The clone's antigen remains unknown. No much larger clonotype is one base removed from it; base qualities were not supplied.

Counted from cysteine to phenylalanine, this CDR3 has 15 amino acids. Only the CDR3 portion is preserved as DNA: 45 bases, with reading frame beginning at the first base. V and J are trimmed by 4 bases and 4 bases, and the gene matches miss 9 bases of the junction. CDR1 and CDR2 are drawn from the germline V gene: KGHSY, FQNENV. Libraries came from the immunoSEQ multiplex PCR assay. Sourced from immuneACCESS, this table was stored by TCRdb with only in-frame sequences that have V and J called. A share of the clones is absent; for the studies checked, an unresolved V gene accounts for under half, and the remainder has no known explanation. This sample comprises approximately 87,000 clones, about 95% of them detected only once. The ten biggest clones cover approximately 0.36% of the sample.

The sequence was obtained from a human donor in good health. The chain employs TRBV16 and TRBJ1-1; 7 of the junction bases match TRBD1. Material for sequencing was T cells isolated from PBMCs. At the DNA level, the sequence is TGTGCCAGCAGCCTGTTAGCACAGGGGTTCACTGAAGCTTTCTTT. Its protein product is CASSLLAQGFTEAFF.